The 22 T cell receptor delta chains in this list originate from one sample, sequenced in a study of delta chains in infants with herpesvirus infections. Reverse transcription of PBMC RNA used primers specific for the gamma and delta chains. TCRdb used CATT to re-call clones from the RT-PCR reads. In the table there are 650 to 950 delta-chain clones, about 39% of which are singletons. Material: peripheral blood, obtained at time point 3 of longitudinal follow-up. The receptors originated from a human donor who was a Ugandan infant, either HIV-exposed or HIV-unexposed (not recorded which).

This clone was counted a few times. A much larger clone differs by one base, so this may be a read error. V gene TRDV1 combines with J gene TRDJ1, with D tentatively TRDD2 (5 bases). CDR1 and CDR2 from the germline V gene are TSWWSYY and QGS. The CDR3 spans 19 residues. V lost 3 bases, J lost 7 bases, and 30 bases lay in between. The CDR3 protein is CALGELTSVKLPTCVKLIF. The CDR3 DNA reads TGTGCTCTTGGGGAGCTCACTAGCGTCAAACTTCCAACGTGTGTTAAACTCATCTTT.

This clone is judged large. The genes are TRDV1 and TRDJ1, with D perhaps TRDD3 (5 bases). V lost 5 bases to trimming and J lost 2 bases, with 27 bases between them. This CDR3 has 19 residues. Germline values: CDR1 TSWWSYY, CDR2 QGS. For the CDR3, the DNA is TGTGCTCTTGGGAACCGTACGGACTTCGTACTGGAGGGGACCGATAAACTCATCTTT. Its translation: CALGNRTDFVLEGTDKLIF.

This clone is termed large. V gene TRDV1 combines with J gene TRDJ1, with TRDD3 matching over 10 bases. Trimming removed 4 bases from V and 4 bases from J; junction bases left unmatched: 24. The CDR3 totals 21 residues. Germline-derived CDR1 and CDR2 are TSWWSYY and QGS. CDR3 protein: CALGGGVASNNYWGISDKLIF. The CDR3 DNA is TGTGCTCTTGGGGGCGGTGTGGCTTCCAATAATTACTGGGGGATCAGCGATAAACTCATCTTT.

Worth noting for this clone: A read error is likely here: a far larger clone is one base away. The same CDR3 arises from other DNA sequences in this sample as well. The chain has TRDV1 and TRDJ1; a weak D match, TRDD3 (6 bases). This CDR3 contains 17 residues. The germline V gene has CDR1 TSWWSYY and CDR2 QGS. V dropped 5 bases and J dropped 0 bases, with 19 bases sitting between them. The CDR3 coding sequence is TGTGCTCTTGGGCCCCCTTATTGGGGGTCGAACACCGATAAACTCATCTTT. Translation gives CALGPPYWGSNTDKLIF.

This clone is judged large. The rearrangement joins TRDV1 to TRDJ1; 12 nucleotides align to TRDD3. The germline CDR1 and CDR2 sequences are TSWWSYY and QGS. The CDR3 runs to 25 residues. After removal of 3 bases from V and 1 base from J, the junction contained 30 bases not matched to a gene. CDR3 sequence reads: CALGEDAFLRPHITWGIRSTDKLIF. The DNA for the CDR3 is TGTGCTCTTGGGGAGGACGCCTTCCTACGTCCACATATCACCTGGGGGATACGATCCACCGATAAACTCATCTTT.

Regarding this clone: A far bigger clonotype differs at one base, so this is likely a read error. The CDR3 reads CALGVPPLTSNWGILVEYTDKLIF. For the CDR3, the DNA is TGTGCTCTTGGGGTCCCTCCTCTGACTTCTAACTGGGGGATACTTGTGGAGTACACCGATAAACTCATCTTT. The gene calls are TRDV1 and TRDJ1, with 12 bases fitting TRDD3. After removal of 4 bases from V and 0 bases from J, the junction contained 27 bases not matched to a gene. This CDR3 spans 24 amino acids. CDR1 is TSWWSYY and CDR2 is QGS in the germline V gene.

To note about this clone: This may stem from a read error, because a much larger clone lies one nucleotide away. Other DNA variants within this sample encode the same CDR3. The chain recombines TRDV1 with TRDJ1; 10 bases agree with TRDD3. This CDR3 contains 17 residues. Germline lookup yields CDR1 TSWWSYY and CDR2 QGS. The CDR3 region has the DNA TGTGCACTGAAGATAAGTACTGGGGGATGGATCACCGATAAACTCATCTTT. Translating gives CALKISTGGWITDKLIF.

Remarks on this clone: A single base separates this from a much larger clone, so it may be a read error. The chain carries TRDV1 and TRDJ1; 8 nucleotides line up with TRDD3. Germline loops: CDR1 TSWWSYY, CDR2 QGS. Trimming removed 3 bases from V and 5 bases from J; junction bases left unmatched: 14. The CDR3 length is 17 residues. As DNA, the CDR3 is TGTGCTCTTGGGGACTCTTACTGGGGGTCCGCAGAGGATAAACTCATCTTT. Protein sequence: CALGDSYWGSAEDKLIF.

As to this clone: It is likely a read error: a sequence one base away is far more abundant. Other nucleotide sequences in the sample specify the same CDR3. The chain employs TRDV2 and TRDJ2; tentatively, D is TRDD3 (5 bases). Trimming stripped 0 bases from V and 0 bases from J, with 7 bases between. The CDR3 runs 15 residues. Germline V gene data show CDR1 as GEAIGNYY and CDR2 as EKD. CDR3 DNA sequence: TGTGCCTGTGACACCTGGGGTTCTTTGACAGCACAACTCTTCTTT. Its translation: CACDTWGSLTAQLFF.

Relative to its sample, this clone is large (0.1 to 1%). V gene TRDV1 combines with J gene TRDJ1; TRDD3 agrees at 7 bases. The CDR3 is made up of 20 amino acids. The junction had 17 bases not matched to a gene; V was cut back by 1 base and J by 0 bases. Germline assignment: CDR1 TSWWSYY and CDR2 QGS. The CDR3 region is CALGEPSPGVTGDYTDKLIF. CDR3 bases: TGTGCTCTTGGGGAACCTTCCCCAGGCGTTACTGGGGATTACACCGATAAACTCATCTTT.

A note on this clone: The sample carries other DNA sequences with the same CDR3. The V and J genes are TRDV1 and TRDJ3; possible D gene TRDD3, 10 bases. The germline CDR1 and CDR2 sequences are TSWWSYY and QGS. The CDR3 runs to 24 residues. Trimming cost V 0 bases and J 3 bases, with 30 bases left between them. The CDR3 DNA sequence: TGTGCTCTTGGGGAACTCCGGCCTTCCTACCCATTACTGGGGGATCTCTGGGACACCCGACAGATGTTTTTC. This translates into CALGELRPSYPLLGDLWDTRQMFF.

This clone is deemed large. Other DNA sequences in the sample encode the same CDR3. CDR3 DNA: TGTGCTCTTGGGGTCCCTCCTCTGTCTTCTAACTGGGGGATACTTGTGGAGTACACCGATAAACTCATCTTT. Residues: CALGVPPLSSNWGILVEYTDKLIF. The chain recombines TRDV1 with TRDJ1, with TRDD3 identical over 12 bases. The CDR3 has 24 amino acids. CDR1 and CDR2 from the germline V gene are TSWWSYY and QGS. V lost 4 bases to trimming and J lost 0 bases; unmatched junction nucleotides: 27.

With regard to this clone: A read error likely explains this, since a far larger clone differs by one base. The chain links TRDV1 to TRDJ1, with TRDD3 matching over 8 bases. Germline trimming cut 4 bases from V and 0 bases from J; bases unmatched to any gene: 22. Germline values: CDR1 TSWWSYY, CDR2 QGS. This CDR3 is built from 21 residues. The CDR3 region has the DNA TGTGCTCTTGGGGTACTGTACCCCTCACTGGGGGGACCTCTGTACACCGATAAACTCATCTTT. This gives the protein CALGVLYPSLGGPLYTDKLIF.

This clone was found a few times. This could be a read error, since a much larger clone is one nucleotide away. The V call is TRDV1, the J call TRDJ1, with D maybe TRDD3 (7 bases). V was cut by 6 bases and J by 9 bases, with 41 bases left in between. Germline V gene sequence: CDR1 TSWWSYY, CDR2 QGS. This CDR3 is 21 amino acids long. CDR3 DNA: TGTGCTCTTGGAACGGGGGGTCGGCCTTCCACCCCTGTCTGGGGGGGTGGGGAACTCATCTTT. Amino acids: CALGTGGRPSTPVWGGGELIF.

With respect to this clone: A read error is possible here, since a much larger clone lies one base away. This sample includes further DNA sequences coding for the same CDR3. The rearrangement links TRAV36/DV7 to TRDJ1; TRDD3 matches at 10 bases. Looked up from germline, CDR1 is VTNFRS and CDR2 is LTSSGIE (reference sequence). Losses at the gene ends were 2 bases for V and 2 bases for J; bases not matched to a gene: 21. CDR3 length equals 20 residues. CDR3 bases: TGTGCTGTGGAAATCCCAATCACTTACTGGGGGATTGGAGGGACCGATAAACTCATCTTT. This translates into CAVEIPITYWGIGGTDKLIF.

This clone is large within its sample. The CDR3 DNA reads as TGTGCTCTTGGCCCGCAGACGGGATACGCCGATAAACTCATCTTT. Protein sequence: CALGPQTGYADKLIF. The rearrangement links TRDV1 to TRDJ1, with 8 bases matching TRDD3. The CDR3 length is 15 residues. Germline CDR1 TSWWSYY, CDR2 QGS. Trimming cost V 6 bases and J 3 bases; bases outside gene matches: 9.

In its sample, this clone was seen once. Since a far larger clone is one base different, this is likely a read error. This sample also contains other DNA sequences that code for the same CDR3. The rearrangement joins TRDV1 to TRDJ1; 12 nucleotides align to TRDD3. Germline CDR1 and CDR2: TSWWSYY and QGS. Trimming took 3 bases from V and 0 from J; bases not matched to a gene: 5. CDR3 length: 17 residues. CDR3: CALGDFTGGYYTDKLIF. Written as DNA, the CDR3 is TGTGCTCTTGGGGACTTTACTGGGGGATACTACACCGATAAACTCATCTTT.

By share, this clone ranks as large. The sample has other DNA sequences that encode this CDR3 too. The J gene is TRDJ1, the V gene TRDV1; 8 bases are shared with TRDD3. Germline assignment: CDR1 TSWWSYY and CDR2 QGS. The CDR3 runs to 18 residues. After removal of 2 bases from V and 8 bases from J, the junction contained 19 bases not matched to a gene. The CDR3 loop reads CALGESLFFWGIPAKLIF. Here the CDR3 DNA reads TGTGCTCTTGGGGAATCCCTTTTCTTTTGGGGGATTCCCGCCAAACTCATCTTT.

Note on this clone: Given a much more abundant clone one base away, this may be a read error. The rearrangement joins TRDV1 to TRDJ1; 12 bases map to TRDD3. The germline V gene has CDR1 TSWWSYY and CDR2 QGS. V trimming: 1 base; J trimming: 2 bases; junction bases outside the gene matches: 26. The CDR3 is 24 residues long. CDR3 sequence (DNA): TGTGCTCTTGGGGAACATGCACCACCCGACTGGGGGATACTTCAGTTTCTACGAACCGATAAACTCATCTTT. This gives the protein CALGEHAPPDWGILQFLRTDKLIF.

V is TRDV3 and J is TRDJ1; 11 bases align to TRDD3. CDR3 length: 17 residues. Looked up from germline, CDR1 is TVYSNPD and CDR2 is GDNSRS (reference sequence). CDR3 loop: CSHKRVLGDIKPDKLIF. As DNA, the CDR3 is TGTTCTCACAAACGGGTACTGGGGGATATAAAGCCCGATAAACTCATCTTT.

This clone is deemed medium-sized. This chain connects TRDV2 to TRDJ3; 12 bases agree with TRDD3. Per the germline V gene, CDR1 is GEAIGNYY and CDR2 is EKD. This CDR3 region has 21 residues. V lost 3 bases and J lost 0; bases outside the gene matches: 11. DNA for the CDR3: TGTGCCTGTGACCCTATCTGGGGGATACGCCCTAGCTCCTGGGACACCCGACAGATGTTTTTC. Translating it yields CACDPIWGIRPSSWDTRQMFF.

Concerning this clone itself: A far larger clone lies a single base away; this is likely a read error. The chain carries TRDV1 and TRDJ1; the D is unclear. The CDR3 length is 19 residues. The germline CDR1 and CDR2 sequences are TSWWSYY and QGS. The V end was cut by 4 bases, the J end by 0 bases, with 24 bases between. Written as DNA, the CDR3 is TGTGCTCTTGGGGGAGTCTCCCCGTACTGTGGTCGGGACACCGATAAACTCATCTTT. Translating gives CALGGVSPYCGRDTDKLIF.